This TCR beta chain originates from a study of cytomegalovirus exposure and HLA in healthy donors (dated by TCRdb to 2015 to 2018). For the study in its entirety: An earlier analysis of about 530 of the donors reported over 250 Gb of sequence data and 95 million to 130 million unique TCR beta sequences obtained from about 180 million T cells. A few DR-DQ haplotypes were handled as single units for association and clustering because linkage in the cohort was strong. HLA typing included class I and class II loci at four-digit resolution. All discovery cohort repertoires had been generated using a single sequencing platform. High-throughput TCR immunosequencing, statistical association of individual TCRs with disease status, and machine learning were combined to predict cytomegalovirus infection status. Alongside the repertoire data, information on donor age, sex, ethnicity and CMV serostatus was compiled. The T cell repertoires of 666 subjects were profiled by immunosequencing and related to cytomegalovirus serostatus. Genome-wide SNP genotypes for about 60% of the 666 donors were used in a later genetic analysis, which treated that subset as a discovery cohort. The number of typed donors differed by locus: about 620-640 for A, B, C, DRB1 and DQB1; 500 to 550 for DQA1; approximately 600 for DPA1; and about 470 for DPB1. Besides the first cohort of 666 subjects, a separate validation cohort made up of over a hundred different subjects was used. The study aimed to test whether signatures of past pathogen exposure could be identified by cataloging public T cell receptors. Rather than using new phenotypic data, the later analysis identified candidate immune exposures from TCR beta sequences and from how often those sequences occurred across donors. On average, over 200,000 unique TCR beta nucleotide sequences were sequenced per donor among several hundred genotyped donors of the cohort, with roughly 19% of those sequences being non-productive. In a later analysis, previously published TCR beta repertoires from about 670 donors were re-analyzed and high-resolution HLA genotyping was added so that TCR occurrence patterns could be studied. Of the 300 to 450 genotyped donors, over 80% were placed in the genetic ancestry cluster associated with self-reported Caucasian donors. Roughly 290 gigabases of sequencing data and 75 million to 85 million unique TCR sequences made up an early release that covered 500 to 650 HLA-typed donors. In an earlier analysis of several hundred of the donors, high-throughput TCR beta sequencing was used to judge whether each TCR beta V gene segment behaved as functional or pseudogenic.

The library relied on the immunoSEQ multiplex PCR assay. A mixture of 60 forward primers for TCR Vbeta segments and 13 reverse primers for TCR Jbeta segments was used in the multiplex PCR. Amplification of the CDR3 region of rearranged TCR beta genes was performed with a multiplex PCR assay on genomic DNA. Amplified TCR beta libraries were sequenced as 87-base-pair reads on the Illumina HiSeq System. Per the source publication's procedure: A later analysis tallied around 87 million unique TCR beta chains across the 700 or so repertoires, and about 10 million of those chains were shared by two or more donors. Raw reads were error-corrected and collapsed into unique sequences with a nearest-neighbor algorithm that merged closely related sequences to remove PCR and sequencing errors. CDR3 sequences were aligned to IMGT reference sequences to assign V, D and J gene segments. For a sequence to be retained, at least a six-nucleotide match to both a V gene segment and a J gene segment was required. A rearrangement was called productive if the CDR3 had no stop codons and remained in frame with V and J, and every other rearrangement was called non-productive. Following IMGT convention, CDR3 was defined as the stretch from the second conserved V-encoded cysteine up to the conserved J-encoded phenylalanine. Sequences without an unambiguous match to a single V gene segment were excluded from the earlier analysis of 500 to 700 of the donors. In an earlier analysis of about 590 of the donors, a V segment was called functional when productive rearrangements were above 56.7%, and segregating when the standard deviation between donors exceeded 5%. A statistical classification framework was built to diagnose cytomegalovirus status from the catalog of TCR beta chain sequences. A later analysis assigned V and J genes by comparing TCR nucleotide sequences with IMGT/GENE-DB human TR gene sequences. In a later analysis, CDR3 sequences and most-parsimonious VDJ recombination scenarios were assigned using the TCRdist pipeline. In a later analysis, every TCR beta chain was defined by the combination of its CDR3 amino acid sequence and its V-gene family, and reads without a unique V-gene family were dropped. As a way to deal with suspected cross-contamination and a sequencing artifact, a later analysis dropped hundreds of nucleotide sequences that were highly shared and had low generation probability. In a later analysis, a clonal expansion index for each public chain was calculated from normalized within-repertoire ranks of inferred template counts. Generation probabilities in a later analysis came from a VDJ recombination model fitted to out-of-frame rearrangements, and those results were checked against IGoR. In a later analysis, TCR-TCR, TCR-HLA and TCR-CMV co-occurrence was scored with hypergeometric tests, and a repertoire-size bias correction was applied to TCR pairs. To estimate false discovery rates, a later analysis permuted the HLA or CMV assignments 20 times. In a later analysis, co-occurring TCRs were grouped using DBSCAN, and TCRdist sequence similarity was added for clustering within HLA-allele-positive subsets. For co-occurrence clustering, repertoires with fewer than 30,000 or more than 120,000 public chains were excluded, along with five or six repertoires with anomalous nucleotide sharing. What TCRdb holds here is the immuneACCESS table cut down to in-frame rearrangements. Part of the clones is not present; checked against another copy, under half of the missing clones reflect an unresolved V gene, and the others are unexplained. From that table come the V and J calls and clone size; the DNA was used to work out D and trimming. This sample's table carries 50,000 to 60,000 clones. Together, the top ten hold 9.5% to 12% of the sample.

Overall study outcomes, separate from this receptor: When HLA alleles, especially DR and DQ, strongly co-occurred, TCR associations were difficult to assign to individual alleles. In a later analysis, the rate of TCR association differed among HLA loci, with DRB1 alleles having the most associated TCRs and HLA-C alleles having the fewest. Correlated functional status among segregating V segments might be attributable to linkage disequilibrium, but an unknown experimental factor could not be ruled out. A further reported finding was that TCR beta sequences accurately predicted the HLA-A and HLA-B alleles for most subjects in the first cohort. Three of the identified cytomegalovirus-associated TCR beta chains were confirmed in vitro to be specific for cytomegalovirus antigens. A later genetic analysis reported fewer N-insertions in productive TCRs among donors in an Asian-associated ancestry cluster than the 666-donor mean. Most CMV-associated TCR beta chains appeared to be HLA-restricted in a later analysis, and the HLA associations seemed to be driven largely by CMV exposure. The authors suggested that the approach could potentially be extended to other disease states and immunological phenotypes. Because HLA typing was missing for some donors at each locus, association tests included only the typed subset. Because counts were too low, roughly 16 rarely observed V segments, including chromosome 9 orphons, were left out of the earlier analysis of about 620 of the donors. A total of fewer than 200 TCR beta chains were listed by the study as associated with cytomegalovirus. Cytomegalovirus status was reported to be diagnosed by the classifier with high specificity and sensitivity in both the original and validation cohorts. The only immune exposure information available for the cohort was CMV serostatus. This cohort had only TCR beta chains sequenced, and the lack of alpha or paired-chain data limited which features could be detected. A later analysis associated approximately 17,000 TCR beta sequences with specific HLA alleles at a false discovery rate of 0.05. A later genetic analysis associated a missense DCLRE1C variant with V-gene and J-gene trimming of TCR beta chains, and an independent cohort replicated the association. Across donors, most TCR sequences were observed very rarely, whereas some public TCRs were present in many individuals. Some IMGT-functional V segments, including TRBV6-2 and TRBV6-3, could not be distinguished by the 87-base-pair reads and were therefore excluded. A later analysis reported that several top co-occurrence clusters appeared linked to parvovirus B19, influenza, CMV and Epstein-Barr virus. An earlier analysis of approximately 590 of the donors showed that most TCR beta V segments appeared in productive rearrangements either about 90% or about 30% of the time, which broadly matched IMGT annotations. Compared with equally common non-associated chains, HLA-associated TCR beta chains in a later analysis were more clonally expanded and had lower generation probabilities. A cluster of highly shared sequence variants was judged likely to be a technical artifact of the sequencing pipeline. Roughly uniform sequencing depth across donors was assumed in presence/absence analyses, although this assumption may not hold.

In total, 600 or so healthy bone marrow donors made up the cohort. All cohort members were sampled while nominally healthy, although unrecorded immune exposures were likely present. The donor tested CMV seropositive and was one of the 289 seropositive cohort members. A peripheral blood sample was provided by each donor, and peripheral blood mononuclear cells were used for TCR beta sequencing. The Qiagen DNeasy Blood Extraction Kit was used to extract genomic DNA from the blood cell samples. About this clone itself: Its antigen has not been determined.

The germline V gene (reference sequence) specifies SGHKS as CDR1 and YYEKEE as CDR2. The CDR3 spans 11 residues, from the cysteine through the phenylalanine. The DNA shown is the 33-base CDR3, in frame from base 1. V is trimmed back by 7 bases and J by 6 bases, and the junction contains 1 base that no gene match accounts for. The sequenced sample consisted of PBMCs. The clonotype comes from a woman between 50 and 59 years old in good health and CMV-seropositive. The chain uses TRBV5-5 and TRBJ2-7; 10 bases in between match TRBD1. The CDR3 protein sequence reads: CASRTGGEQYF. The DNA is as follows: TGTGCCAGCCGGACAGGGGGCGAGCAGTACTTC.